These T cell receptor beta chains were read from a single sample in a study of T cells after yellow fever vaccination. One entry per CDR3 protein results from TCRdb running MiXCR on the 5' RACE reads. Of fewer than 500,000 distinct CDR3 sequences listed, around a sixth are singletons. The input for sequencing was PBMCs, taken before the yellow fever booster vaccination. These receptors all stem from a man aged 18-30 years who received the YFV17D yellow fever vaccine. CDR3s include the opening cysteine and the closing phenylalanine or tryptophan.

v_call	j_call	cdr3_aa
TRBV4-1	TRBJ2-5	CASSQRRGDQETQYF
TRBV20-1	TRBJ2-1	CSARSGEQFF
TRBV5-1	TRBJ1-1	CASSQTGLNTEAFF
TRBV6-2/TRBV6-3	TRBJ2-1	CASSYSKAGGQNEQFF
TRBV10-3	TRBJ2-5	CAISDAGTTRETQYF
TRBV4-3	TRBJ2-2	CASSQEVAANTGELFF
TRBV18	TRBJ2-1	CASSPWGTGGIDEQFF
TRBV27	TRBJ1-1	CATRLGSGAFF
TRBV6-5	TRBJ2-6	CASSYIGGGGGNVLTF
TRBV6-2/TRBV6-3	TRBJ1-1	CASRHRTGPPGAEAFF
TRBV10-3	TRBJ2-3	CAISESILAGTDTQYF
TRBV12-3/TRBV12-4	TRBJ2-1	CASSPGLAGGHEQFF
TRBV7-9	TRBJ2-5	CASSLVQDQETQYF
TRBV6-2/TRBV6-3	TRBJ2-7	CASSYRLARREQYF
TRBV6-1	TRBJ1-1	CASRRGRTEAFF
TRBV20-1	TRBJ1-2	CSASPGTDYGYTF
TRBV7-2	TRBJ2-4	CASQGPGACHF
TRBV6-5	TRBJ2-2	CASRTSGADGELFF
TRBV7-2	TRBJ1-2	CASTPGQATDYGYTF
TRBV6-5	TRBJ1-3	CASSHNRNSGNTIYF
TRBV5-1	TRBJ2-2	CASSLVEGPGELFF
TRBV15	TRBJ2-1	CATSRVAGGFYNEQFF
TRBV5-1	TRBJ1-2	CASSLAPGQNGYTF
TRBV5-5	TRBJ1-6	CASSANRQGLSGSPLHF
TRBV4-3	TRBJ1-1	CASSQTGQGAFF
TRBV20-1	TRBJ2-2	CSALIPGQGDTGELFF
TRBV5-1	TRBJ2-5	CASSLTVQETQYF
TRBV6-5	TRBJ1-3	CASSYDGAGNTIYF
TRBV2	TRBJ1-5	CASSGGVGSNQPQHF
TRBV12-3/TRBV12-4	TRBJ2-1	CASNLLAGGLEQFF
TRBV5-1	TRBJ2-2	CASRAPGQDATGELFF
TRBV12-3/TRBV12-4	TRBJ1-2	CASSSDFGYTF
TRBV3-1	TRBJ2-3	CASSQVSILAGQDTQYF
TRBV18	TRBJ1-3	CASSVPGSSGNTIYF
TRBV12-3/TRBV12-4	TRBJ1-1	CASSPYTWNTEAFF
TRBV7-9	TRBJ2-2	CASTPSGGTSNTGELFF
TRBV20-1	TRBJ2-1	CSASFAGAGSNEQFF
TRBV20-1	TRBJ2-3	CSAREGYYFDTQYF
TRBV7-6	TRBJ2-1	CASSLEPGTGGRSEQFF
TRBV29-1	TRBJ2-7	CSVVLAGGYEQYF
TRBV9	TRBJ2-2	CASSETSWSGELFF
TRBV5-6	TRBJ2-4	CASSFAGEPNIQYF
TRBV7-2	TRBJ2-5	CASSLGLAGGTQETQYF
TRBV7-9	TRBJ2-1	CASSYSSGGLDEQFF
TRBV6-5	TRBJ1-2	CASSYGYNYGYTF
TRBV6-5	TRBJ1-5	CASRRWLADNQPQHF
TRBV2	TRBJ2-4	CASSAEGNIQYF
TRBV12-3/TRBV12-4	TRBJ2-3	CASSPQSGDTQYF
TRBV24-1	TRBJ2-5	CATGTGGLETQYF
TRBV5-1	TRBJ2-1	CASSLAWGGGLRGNEQFF
TRBV7-2	TRBJ2-1	CASSPWAGGANEQFF